This T cell receptor beta chain was documented in a study of blood T cell repertoires in COVID-19. Those enrolled in Seattle joined during active infection and were followed longitudinally afterward. V gave up 3 bases and J gave up 5 bases; unmatched junction bases: 0. The germline V gene has CDR1 MNHNS and CDR2 SASEGT. The CDR3 length is 12 residues. Libraries were prepared by immunoSEQ multiplex PCR; TCRdb keeps only in-frame clonotypes and omits some of them. The repertoire has roughly 100,000 clones, about 85% of them found once; the top ten carry 4% to 5.5%. This chain joins TRBV6-1 and TRBJ1-2; 7 bases line up with TRBD1. The origin of this receptor is a woman aged 50 to 60 with COVID-19, enrolled during active disease. The sample consisted of peripheral blood. The CDR3 region has the DNA TGTGCCAGCAGTGACAGGGGGTATGGCTACACCTTC. It translates to CASSDRGYGYTF.